These 12 T cell receptor beta chains were sequenced from one sample in a study of T cell changes during pregnancy in multiple sclerosis (dated by TCRdb to about 2019). The library was generated by the immunoSEQ multiplex PCR assay. TCRdb holds this immuneACCESS table with in-frame rearrangements only. Some clones are missing; in checked studies, unresolved V genes explain under half, and the rest has no known cause. The sample includes roughly 70,000 clones, with about nine tenths observed a single time. Of the sample, under 3% falls within the top ten clones. The specimen comprised peripheral blood, sampled in the first trimester of pregnancy. These receptors were taken from a female donor with multiple sclerosis, enrolled in a pregnancy study.

The rearrangement joins TRBV10-1 to TRBJ1-5; maybe TRBD1 (6 bases). The CDR3 totals 14 residues. V gave up 10 bases and J gave up 4 bases, with 17 bases separating them. Germline V gene sequence: CDR1 WNHNN, CDR2 SYGVQD (reference sequence). This CDR3 is CAILGGGRNQPQHF. The CDR3 DNA is TGCGCCATCCTAGGGGGGGGCCGTAATCAGCCCCAGCATTTT.

The CDR3 DNA is TGCGCCAGCAGCTCCTTAGCGGGGGGCACCGGGGAGCTGTTTTTT. It yields the protein CASSSLAGGTGELFF. J is TRBJ2-2 and V is TRBV5-1, with 10 bases fitting TRBD2. CDR3 length: 15 amino acids. V gave up 3 bases and J gave up 4 bases; unmatched junction bases: 3. Germline-derived CDR1 and CDR2 are SGHRS and YFSETQ. The variable domain in full, with the rest retrieved from reference TRBV5-1 and TRBJ2-2, is KAGVTQTPRYLIKTRGQQVTLSCSPISGHRSVSWYQQTPGQGLQFLFEYFSETQRNKGNFPGRFSGRQFSNSRSEMNVSTLELGDSALYLCASSSLAGGTGELFFGEGSRLTVL.

V and J are TRBV4-1 and TRBJ2-7, with TRBD1 identical over 10 bases. Germline trimming cut 4 bases from V and 4 bases from J; bases unmatched to any gene: 10. Per germline, CDR1 MGHRA and CDR2 YSYEKL. The CDR3 is 16 amino acids. CDR3 amino acids: CASSPVSTGGLYEQYF. The CDR3 region has the DNA TGCGCCAGCAGCCCCGTCTCGACAGGGGGCTTATACGAGCAGTACTTC.

This sequence joins TRBV2 and TRBJ2-3, with D perhaps matching TRBD2 (5 bases). CDR1 SNHLY and CDR2 FYNNEI come from the germline V gene. The CDR3 runs to 16 residues. V shed 6 bases and J shed 8 bases, with 24 bases lying between them. CDR3 in amino acids: CASRARGRAPVGTQYF. The CDR3 nucleotides are TGTGCCAGCAGGGCCCGTGGGAGAGCGCCGGTAGGTACGCAGTATTTT.

The chain combines TRBV13 with TRBJ2-3, with TRBD2 identical over 7 bases. The V gene's germline CDR1 is PRHDT and CDR2 FYEKMQ (reference sequence). The CDR3 sequence is 16 residues long. Losses at the gene ends were 5 bases for V and 4 bases for J; bases not matched to a gene: 12. CDR3 in DNA: TGTGCCAGCAGCCCTGCGGCGGGAGCGGAAGCAGATACGCAGTATTTT. Protein: CASSPAAGAEADTQYF.

The chain employs TRBV21-1 and TRBJ1-5; no DNA check was done on the table's D call, TRBD1. TRBV21-1 is recorded as a pseudogene. There are 19 residues in the CDR3. CDR3 amino acids: CASSKGGAPSTGRGQPQHF. In DNA, the CDR3 is TGTGCCAGCAGCAAAGGGGGCGCCCCCTCGACAGGGAGAGGTCAGCCCCAGCATTTT.

This chain uses TRBV5-3 with TRBJ1-3; D remains unclear. TRBV5-3 qualifies as an ORF whose function is uncertain. The CDR3 covers 15 residues. The germline V and J ends were trimmed by 1 base and 4 bases, with 12 bases remaining between them. This chain's CDR3 is CARSLLHNWGNTIYF. In nucleotides, the CDR3 is TGTGCCAGAAGCTTGTTGCATAACTGGGGAAACACCATATATTTT.

V gene TRBV27 combines with J gene TRBJ1-5, with 9 bases matching TRBD1. J lost 0 bases, V lost 6 bases, and 9 bases had no gene match. Germline lookup yields CDR1 MNHEY and CDR2 SMNVEV (reference sequence). The CDR3 sequence is 17 residues long. CDR3: CASRLGTGHYSNQPQHF. In DNA, the CDR3 is TGTGCCAGCAGACTAGGGACAGGGCATTATAGCAATCAGCCCCAGCATTTT.

The chain combines TRBV30 with TRBJ1-3; 12 nucleotides align to TRBD1. The germline V gene has CDR1 GTSNPN and CDR2 SVGIG (reference sequence). This CDR3 has 16 amino acids. V dropped 0 bases and J dropped 6; count of bases not matched to a gene: 6. As DNA, the CDR3 is TGTGCCTGGAGTGTACTGGCGGGACAGGGGGCAAACACCATATATTTT. This codes for CAWSVLAGQGANTIYF.

This sequence joins TRBV19 and TRBJ2-1; 10 positions match TRBD1. In germline, CDR1 is LNHDA, CDR2 SQIVND (reference sequence). This CDR3 spans 16 amino acids. V gave up 5 bases and J gave up 5 bases; unmatched junction bases: 9. In nucleotides, the CDR3 is TGTGCCAGTAGTCCGCAACCGGGACAGGGGCACAATGAGCAGTTCTTC. Translating gives CASSPQPGQGHNEQFF.

The chain has TRBV30 and TRBJ1-6; D might be TRBD1 (5 bases). Germline loops: CDR1 GTSNPN, CDR2 SVGIG (reference sequence). This CDR3 has 13 residues. V was cut by 4 bases and J by 10 bases, with 14 bases left in between. DNA for the CDR3: TGTGCCTGGACCCCCGGGGGGGGATCACCCCTCCACTTT. It specifies CAWTPGGGSPLHF.

The chain links TRBV7-7 to TRBJ2-5, with D tentatively TRBD2 (5 bases). Germline V lookup: CDR1 SSHAT, CDR2 FNYEAQ (reference sequence). V gave up 3 bases and J gave up 3 bases, with 8 bases separating them. CDR3 size: 13 residues. Written as DNA, the CDR3 is TGTGCCAGCAGCTTGGACTCAGAAGAGACCCAGTACTTC. Its translation is CASSLDSEETQYF.